Listed here is a single T cell receptor beta chain. What it binds is unknown. This CDR3 spans 16 amino acids. Germline lookup yields CDR1 ENHRY and CDR2 SYGVKD. After removal of 6 bases from V and 5 bases from J, the junction contained 9 bases not matched to a gene. These data come from a study of T cell responses to AZD1222 COVID-19 vaccine. Whole-study results and caveats: Epitopes outside B.1.351 and B.1.1.7 mutated regions reportedly drew nearly half of spike TCRs.

Method: immunoSEQ multiplex PCR; TCRdb's copy keeps in-frame clones and lacks some. The data contain about 150,000 clones, about 90% of them singletons. The sequences come from peripheral blood, collected 28 days after the second AZD1222 dose. This TCR derives from an adult who received the AZD1222 COVID-19 vaccine. This chain connects TRBV10-3 to TRBJ2-2; TRBD2 aligns across 10 bases. For the CDR3, the DNA is TGTGCCATCAGGAGATCAACTAGCGGGGCTACCGGGGAGCTGTTTTTT. Protein: CAIRRSTSGATGELFF.